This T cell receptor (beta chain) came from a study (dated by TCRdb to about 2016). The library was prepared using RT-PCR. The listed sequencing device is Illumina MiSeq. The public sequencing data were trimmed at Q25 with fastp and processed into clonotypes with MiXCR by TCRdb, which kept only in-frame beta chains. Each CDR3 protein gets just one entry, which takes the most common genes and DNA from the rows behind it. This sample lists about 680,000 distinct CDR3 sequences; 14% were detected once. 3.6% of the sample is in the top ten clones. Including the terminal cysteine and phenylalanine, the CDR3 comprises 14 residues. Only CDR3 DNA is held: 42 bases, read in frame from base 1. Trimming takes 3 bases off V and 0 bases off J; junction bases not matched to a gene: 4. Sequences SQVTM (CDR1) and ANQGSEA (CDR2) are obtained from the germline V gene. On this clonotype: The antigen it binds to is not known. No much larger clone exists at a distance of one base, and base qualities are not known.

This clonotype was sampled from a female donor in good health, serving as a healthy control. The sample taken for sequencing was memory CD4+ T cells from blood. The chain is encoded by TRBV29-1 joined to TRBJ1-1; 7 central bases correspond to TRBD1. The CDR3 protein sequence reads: CSVDDRVVNTEAFF. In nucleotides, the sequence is TGCAGCGTTGACGACAGGGTTGTGAACACTGAAGCTTTCTTT.